These 11 T cell receptor beta chains were sequenced from one sample in a study of blood T cell repertoires in COVID-19. Method: immunoSEQ multiplex PCR; TCRdb's copy keeps in-frame clones and lacks some. The sample lists approximately 250,000 clones, approximately 89% seen once, with approximately 3.4% in the top ten. The sequencing sample was made of PBMCs or T cells enriched from blood (not recorded which). Source of these receptors: a woman aged 40-49 years who had been exposed to COVID-19.

The V and J genes are TRBV7-9 and TRBJ2-2, with D unresolved. This CDR3 is built from 12 residues. Germline CDR1 is SEHNR and CDR2 is FQNEAQ (reference sequence). Trimming stripped 5 bases from V and 4 bases from J, with 5 bases between. The CDR3 reads CASSPSTGELFF. Written as DNA, the CDR3 is TGTGCCAGCAGCCCTTCCACCGGGGAGCTGTTTTTT.

In this sample, this clone turned up once. The rearrangement uses TRBV5-1 and TRBJ2-3; 7 bases fit TRBD2. Germline CDR1 is SGHRS and CDR2 is YFSETQ. The CDR3 is 15 amino acids. V lost 0 bases, J lost 5 bases, and 6 bases stayed unmatched. The chain's CDR3 is CASSLAGTKEDTQYF. The CDR3 coding sequence is TGCGCCAGCAGCTTGGCCGGGACTAAAGAAGATACGCAGTATTTT.

This clone has a single count. The rearrangement uses TRBV6-5 and TRBJ2-1, with unresolved D. There are 13 residues in the CDR3. Germline V gene sequence: CDR1 MNHEY, CDR2 SVGAGI. Trimming left V 2 bases short and J 9 bases short, with 11 bases between. Written as DNA, the CDR3 is TGTGCCAGCAGTTACGGCGGCGGATTTGAGCAGTTCTTC. Translating gives CASSYGGGFEQFF.

This clone was counted many times. This chain uses TRBV30 with TRBJ1-2; D is perhaps TRBD1 (6 bases). Looked up from germline, CDR1 is GTSNPN and CDR2 is SVGIG (reference sequence). This CDR3 has 12 amino acids. The V and J ends lost 5 bases and 5 bases respectively, with 12 bases between them. CDR3 bases: TGTGCCTGGGACAGGAGCACGTATGGCTACACCTTC. Protein: CAWDRSTYGYTF. The variable domain in full, with the rest retrieved from reference TRBV30 and TRBJ1-2, is SQTIHQWPATLVQPVGSPLSLECTVEGTSNPNLYWYRQAAGRGLQLLFYSVGIGQISSEVPQNLSASRPQDRQFILSSKKLLLSDSGFYLCAWDRSTYGYTFGSGTRLTVV.

This sequence joins TRBV11-3 and TRBJ1-1; D uncertain. V was shortened by 0 bases and J by 4 bases, with 9 bases between the two germline ends. Germline CDR1 and CDR2: SGHNT and YENEEA. The CDR3 is 14 residues long. This chain's CDR3 is CASSLDLQSTEAFF. CDR3 coding DNA: TGTGCCAGCAGCTTAGACTTACAGTCCACTGAAGCTTTCTTT.

This CDR3 is CASSQDYRLWDTGELFF. The CDR3 DNA is TGTGCCAGCAGCCAAGATTACAGGTTATGGGACACCGGGGAGCTGTTTTTT. This chain joins TRBV14 and TRBJ2-2; D is perhaps TRBD1 (5 bases). The CDR3 length is 17 residues. V was cut by 0 bases and J by 3 bases, with 14 bases left in between. Germline V gives CDR1 SGHDN, CDR2 FVKESK.

V is TRBV24-1 and J is TRBJ1-2, with D hard to call. Germline V gives CDR1 KGHDR, CDR2 SFDVKD. Trimming pared 4 bases from V and 2 bases from J, leaving 19 bases between. The CDR3 is 17 residues long. CDR3 in DNA: TGTGCCACCAGTGAGTGGCAGTCAACGATCCAAAACTATGGCTACACCTTC. This encodes CATSEWQSTIQNYGYTF.

This clone was picked up a small number of times. The chain carries TRBV7-9 and TRBJ2-5; 13 bases fit TRBD2. Germline V CDR1 and CDR2: SEHNR, FQNEAQ (reference sequence). The junction had 5 bases not matched to a gene; V was cut back by 1 base and J by 3 bases. The CDR3 extends over 17 amino acids. CDR3 nucleotides: TGTGCCAGCAGCTTAGAGACTAGCGGGAGGAAGAAAGAGACCCAGTACTTC. This gives the protein CASSLETSGRKKETQYF.

The rearrangement uses TRBV25-1 and TRBJ1-3, with D possibly matching TRBD1 (5 bases). CDR1 and CDR2 from the germline V gene are MGHDK and SYGVNS. V lost 5 bases, J lost 1 base, and 9 bases lay in between. The CDR3 sequence is 14 residues long. CDR3 protein: CASSRAGSGNTIYF. CDR3 DNA: TGTGCCAGCAGTCGTGCAGGGTCTGGAAACACCATATATTTT.

This chain joins TRBV29-1 and TRBJ1-5; 7 nucleotides align to TRBD1. V dropped 6 bases and J dropped 6; count of bases not matched to a gene: 8. The CDR3 is 13 residues long. Germline V gene lookup returns CDR1 SQVTM and CDR2 ANQGSEA. The CDR3 reads CSVTTGVFQPQHF. The CDR3 DNA is TGCAGCGTGACCACAGGGGTATTTCAGCCCCAGCATTTT.

This rearrangement joins TRBV5-1 to TRBJ2-4; TRBD2 aligns across 10 bases. The CDR3 totals 16 residues. Per the germline V gene, CDR1 is SGHRS and CDR2 is YFSETQ. The V gene end was trimmed by 0 bases and the J gene end by 9 bases; junction bases not matched to a gene: 9. DNA for the CDR3: TGCGCCAGCAGCTTGGATGTAGCGGGGGGCCGGAGCATTCAGTACTTC. It translates to CASSLDVAGGRSIQYF.